Described below is a single TCR beta chain sequence and its context. Seattle cases were enrolled at active infection and followed longitudinally. These data belong to a study of blood T cell repertoires in COVID-19. The CDR3 loop spans 14 amino acids. Germline CDR1 is SGHDT and CDR2 is YYEEEE. Trimming stripped 4 bases from V and 6 bases from J, with 16 bases between. As handled by the study authors: Estimates of nucleated cell counts were drawn from the amplification of reference gene primers. Clones were sequenced by immunoSEQ multiplex PCR, and TCRdb holds only the in-frame ones, with some missing. V and J calls and clone size are those listed in that table; D and trimming were worked out from the DNA. This table holds hundreds of thousands of clones, around 90% found once.

The gene calls are TRBV5-6 and TRBJ1-2; possibly TRBD1 for D (5 bases). Specimen: peripheral blood. This TCR was sampled from a woman aged 65 to 85 with COVID-19, enrolled during active disease. The CDR3, as DNA: TGTGCCAGCAGCGCGGGGCTGAGGGGTGATGGCTACACCTTC. Amino acid sequence: CASSAGLRGDGYTF. Drawing the rest from reference TRBV5-6 and TRBJ1-2, the complete variable domain is DAGVTQSPTHLIKTRGQQVTLRCSPKSGHDTVSWYQQALGQGPQFIFQYYEEEERQRGNFPDRFSGHQFPNYSSELNVNALLLGDSALYLCASSAGLRGDGYTFGSGTRLTVV.